This T cell receptor (beta chain) was documented in a study of blood T cell repertoires in COVID-19. The CDR3 spans 14 residues. CDR1 is KGHSH and CDR2 is LQKENI in the germline V gene. The V gene lost 1 base and the J gene lost 1 base, with 6 bases spanning the gap. The table came from immunoSEQ multiplex PCR; TCRdb's copy has only in-frame clones and leaves some out. The table lists a few hundred thousand clones, about 85% of them singletons, with about 1% in the top ten. Enrolled during active infection, Seattle patients were then followed longitudinally. This clone has just one count. The chain uses TRBV18 and TRBJ2-3; the D is unclear. What was sequenced was peripheral blood. This TCR derives from a human donor with COVID-19, enrolled during active disease. The donor label of this sample is uncertain. The CDR3 spells CASSPRVGTDTQYF. CDR3 coding DNA: TGTGCCAGCTCACCACGCGTTGGCACAGATACGCAGTATTTT.